The 26 T cell receptor beta chains reported below all come from one sample, sequenced in a study of OX40 agonist ivuxolimab in advanced cancers. Some clones are missing from TCRdb's copy, which holds only in-frame ones; the method was immunoSEQ multiplex PCR. The sample shows 35,000 to 55,000 clones, about 88% of them seen only once. The sample in question was CD4+ or CD8+ T cells sorted from blood, obtained in a trial of the OX40 agonist ivuxolimab. These TCRs come from an adult with an advanced solid tumor such as melanoma, head and neck, liver or kidney cancer.

The chain combines TRBV10-2 with TRBJ1-6, with D possibly being TRBD1 (6 bases). Per the germline V gene, CDR1 is WSHSY and CDR2 is SAAADI. V shed 6 bases and J shed 7 bases, with 10 bases lying between them. The length of the CDR3 is 13 residues. The DNA for the CDR3 is TGCGCCAGCAGCGGACAGACCAATTCACCCCTCCACTTT. Translating it yields CASSGQTNSPLHF.

The V gene is TRBV29-1, the J gene TRBJ1-2, with TRBD1 as a possible D gene (5 bases). The CDR3 contains 11 residues. Germline CDR1 SQVTM, CDR2 ANQGSEA. V lost 7 bases to trimming and J lost 4 bases, with 10 bases between them. CDR3 amino acids: CSAQGVYGYTF. The CDR3 bases are TGCAGCGCCCAAGGGGTCTATGGCTACACCTTC.

V and J are TRBV12-5 and TRBJ1-2; TRBD1 aligns across 7 bases. This CDR3 contains 14 residues. Germline V gene sequence: CDR1 LGHNT, CDR2 FRNRAP. J gave up 2 bases and V 1 base, and 1 base lay outside the gene matches. The CDR3 sequence: CASGLGQGNYGYTF. The CDR3 DNA sequence: TGTGCTAGTGGTTTGGGACAGGGAAACTATGGCTACACCTTC. The full variable domain, rest sourced from reference TRBV12-5 and TRBJ1-2, is DARVTQTPRHKVTEMGQEVTMRCQPILGHNTVFWYRQTMMQGLELLAYFRNRAPLDDSGMPKDRFSAEMPDATLATLKIQPSEPRDSAVYFCASGLGQGNYGYTFGSGTRLTVV.

The chain recombines TRBV19 with TRBJ1-2, with 8 bases fitting TRBD1. With 4 bases clipped from V and 4 bases from J, the junction kept 11 bases outside the gene matches. CDR3 size: 16 residues. Germline CDR1 and CDR2: LNHDA and SQIVND (reference sequence). CDR3 DNA sequence: TGTGCCAGTAGTACCCCGAACCAACAGGGGGGCTATGGCTACACCTTC. Translating gives CASSTPNQQGGYGYTF.

The chain is built from TRBV19 and TRBJ2-5, with 8 bases fitting TRBD1. V shed 5 bases and J 5 bases; nucleotides not matched to a gene: 7. The CDR3 sequence is 14 residues long. The germline V gene encodes CDR1 LNHDA and CDR2 SQIVND (reference sequence). CDR3 in DNA: TGTGCCAGTAGTCCGTGGGACAGGCGTGAGACCCAGTACTTC. This sequence encodes CASSPWDRRETQYF.

V gene TRBV7-9 combines with J gene TRBJ1-3; D not certain. Germline V CDR1 and CDR2: SEHNR, FQNEAQ (reference sequence). V was shortened by 7 bases and J by 0 bases, with 7 bases between the two germline ends. The CDR3 has 13 residues. DNA for the CDR3: TGTGCCAGCACTTCCGGCTCTGGAAACACCATATATTTT. It translates to CASTSGSGNTIYF.

The chain is built from TRBV19 and TRBJ2-1; the match to TRBD1 covers 9 bases. Germline V gene lookup returns CDR1 LNHDA and CDR2 SQIVND (reference sequence). With 1 base clipped from V and 2 bases from J, the junction kept 3 bases outside the gene matches. The CDR3 extends over 16 amino acids. The CDR3 protein is CASSIGDRVAYNEQFF. CDR3 nucleotides: TGTGCCAGTAGTATAGGGGACAGGGTTGCCTACAATGAGCAGTTCTTC.

The CDR3 loop is CASSLPPLAGGPRDTQYF. CDR3 bases: TGTGCCAGCAGTCTTCCCCCCCTAGCGGGAGGGCCCAGAGATACGCAGTATTTT. The V and J genes are TRBV28 and TRBJ2-3, with 12 bases identical to TRBD2. The CDR3 contains 18 residues. CDR1 is MDHEN, CDR2 SYDVKM, per germline. The V and J ends lost 5 bases and 5 bases, in that order; junction bases with no gene match: 14.

V and J are TRBV19 and TRBJ1-1, with no clear D. The CDR3 totals 16 residues. The ends were cut back, 2 bases at V and 3 bases at J, with 16 bases in the middle. Germline V gene data show CDR1 as LNHDA and CDR2 as SQIVND (reference sequence). DNA of the CDR3: TGTGCCAGTAGTATACAGGTTCGTACGGCGGACACTGAAGCTTTCTTT. Translating gives CASSIQVRTADTEAFF.

The gene calls are TRBV6-4 and TRBJ2-1; 11 nucleotides agree with TRBD2. V shed 3 bases and J 10 bases; nucleotides not matched to a gene: 2. The CDR3 totals 13 residues. The V gene's germline CDR1 is MRHNA and CDR2 SNTAGT. CDR3 nucleotides: TGTGCCAGCAGTGAACTAGCGGGAGAAGAGCAGTTCTTC. This sequence encodes CASSELAGEEQFF.

This clone was picked up one time. The V call is TRBV2, the J call TRBJ2-2; possible D gene TRBD2, 5 bases. CDR3 size: 14 residues. Germline V gene data show CDR1 as SNHLY and CDR2 as FYNNEI. Deletions cut 3 bases from V and 6 bases from J, with 11 bases between. The CDR3 bases are TGTGCCAGCAGTGAGGTACTAGTGGCCGGGGAGCTGTTTTTT. Translation: CASSEVLVAGELFF.

The CDR3 sequence: CASSWEEIYEQYF. CDR3 DNA sequence: TGTGCCAGCAGTTGGGAAGAGATTTACGAGCAGTACTTC. The rearrangement links TRBV6-6 to TRBJ2-7; D gene uncertain. Germline CDR1 is MNHNY and CDR2 is SVGAGI (reference sequence). There are 13 residues in the CDR3. V was trimmed by 4 bases and J by 4 bases, leaving 11 bases between them.

The V and J genes are TRBV11-1 and TRBJ2-7; TRBD1 matches 8 bases. Looked up from germline, CDR1 is SGHAT and CDR2 is FQDESV (reference sequence). The CDR3 is 12 amino acids. J gave up 7 bases and V 5 bases, and 4 bases lay outside the gene matches. This CDR3 is CASSPDRGEQYF. CDR3 nucleotides: TGTGCCAGCAGCCCAGACAGGGGAGAGCAGTACTTC.

The gene calls are TRBV7-9 and TRBJ2-5, with 10 nucleotides matching TRBD1. Germline V gene lookup returns CDR1 SEHNR and CDR2 FQNEAQ (reference sequence). There are 16 residues in the CDR3. V was clipped by 8 bases and J by 4 bases; unmatched bases: 13. CDR3 in amino acids: CASQTGTGASGETQYF. CDR3 nucleotide sequence: TGTGCCAGCCAAACCGGGACAGGGGCCTCCGGAGAGACCCAGTACTTC. Drawing the rest from reference TRBV7-9 and TRBJ2-5, the complete variable domain is DTGVSQNPRHKITKRGQNVTFRCDPISEHNRLYWYRQTLGQGPEFLTYFQNEAQLEKSRLLSDRFSAERPKGSFSTLEIQRTEQGDSAMYLCASQTGTGASGETQYFGPGTRLLVL.

The chain joins TRBV7-9 to TRBJ2-3; D might be TRBD2 (5 bases). CDR1 and CDR2 (germline): SEHNR, FQNEAQ (reference sequence). Trimming pared 0 bases from V and 4 bases from J, leaving 14 bases between. The CDR3 contains 16 residues. In DNA form, the CDR3 reads TGTGCCAGCAGCTTAGCGTTAGCGAAGATTGCAGATACGCAGTATTTT. Its protein product is CASSLALAKIADTQYF.

This clone has a single count. The chain links TRBV4-1 to TRBJ2-5; TRBD1 aligns across 9 bases. Germline V lookup: CDR1 MGHRA, CDR2 YSYEKL. The CDR3 totals 16 residues. Trimming removed 4 bases from V and 5 bases from J; junction bases left unmatched: 11. In nucleotides, the CDR3 is TGCGCCAGCAGCCGCCCACAGGGGGCGGGTGTGGAGACCCAGTACTTC. Translation gives CASSRPQGAGVETQYF.

The chain uses TRBV10-3 and TRBJ2-7; 9 bases fit TRBD1. With 5 bases clipped from V and 7 bases from J, the junction kept 6 bases outside the gene matches. CDR1 ENHRY and CDR2 SYGVKD come from the germline V gene. This CDR3 is built from 13 residues. For the CDR3, the DNA is TGTGCCATCAGTATACAGGGGGCGGGAGAGCAGTACTTC. This translates into CAISIQGAGEQYF.

This clone has just a few counts. This chain joins TRBV5-1 and TRBJ2-3; tentative D call: TRBD2 (6 bases). Germline assignment: CDR1 SGHRS and CDR2 YFSETQ. The ends were cut back, 3 bases at V and 3 bases at J, with 14 bases in the middle. The CDR3 covers 15 residues. The DNA of the CDR3 is TGCGCCAGCAGCTCCCGGGACTTCCTGACAGATACGCAGTATTTT. Its translation: CASSSRDFLTDTQYF.

This CDR3 reads CASSRPSGRNEQYF. The CDR3 DNA reads as TGTGCCAGCAGCCGGCCTAGCGGGAGGAACGAGCAGTACTTC. The V and J genes are TRBV6-6 and TRBJ2-7; 11 bases are a match to TRBD2. Germline trimming cut 6 bases from V and 5 bases from J; bases unmatched to any gene: 6. This CDR3 is built from 14 residues. Looked up from germline, CDR1 is MNHNY and CDR2 is SVGAGI (reference sequence).

V and J are TRBV5-6 and TRBJ2-7; 9 bases line up with TRBD1. There are 13 residues in the CDR3. Germline CDR1 reads SGHDT; CDR2 reads YYEEEE. V shed 6 bases, J shed 4 bases, and the junction held 5 bases outside the gene matches. CDR3 coding DNA: TGTGCCAGCAATCCTGACAGGGGGTACGAGCAGTACTTC. Amino acids: CASNPDRGYEQYF.

CDR3 nucleotide sequence: TGTGCCAGCAGCTTAGTGGCGGGAGGGGGCACAGATACGCAGTATTTT. Residues: CASSLVAGGGTDTQYF. The genes are TRBV7-6 and TRBJ2-3; 9 nucleotides align to TRBD2. Germline V lookup: CDR1 SGHVS, CDR2 FNYEAQ. This CDR3 is built from 16 residues. J lost 1 base, V lost 1 base, and 3 bases had no gene match.

This clone was observed a few times. The V and J genes are TRBV5-5 and TRBJ1-5, with D uncertain. This CDR3 has 15 residues. Trimming pared 0 bases from V and 0 bases from J, leaving 7 bases between. The germline V gene encodes CDR1 SGHKS and CDR2 YYEKEE (reference sequence). The CDR3 here is CASSLAPPSNQPQHF. Here the CDR3 DNA reads TGTGCCAGCAGCTTGGCACCGCCTAGCAATCAGCCCCAGCATTTT.

As DNA, the CDR3 is TGCGCCAGCAGCTTCAGCGGGACCGGGACAGATACGCAGTATTTT. It yields the protein CASSFSGTGTDTQYF. The rearrangement links TRBV5-1 to TRBJ2-3; the match to TRBD2 covers 7 bases. The CDR3 runs 15 residues. Germline V gene data show CDR1 as SGHRS and CDR2 as YFSETQ. Trimming cost V 2 bases and J 3 bases; bases outside gene matches: 6.

V gene TRBV5-4 combines with J gene TRBJ2-1; D is unresolved. The CDR3 is made up of 15 amino acids. V was pared by 4 bases and J by 4 bases, with 15 bases between. Germline CDR1 is SGHNT and CDR2 is YYREEE (reference sequence). The CDR3 is CASSQDARPYNEQFF. CDR3 coding DNA: TGTGCCAGCAGCCAGGACGCGAGACCTTACAATGAGCAGTTCTTC.

This chain joins TRBV5-6 and TRBJ1-3, with D hard to call. Germline CDR1 is SGHDT and CDR2 is YYEEEE. V lost 1 base, J lost 5 bases, and 1 base lay in between. The CDR3 is 11 residues long. The chain's CDR3 is CASSLRNTIYF. DNA of the CDR3: TGTGCCAGCAGCTTGAGAAACACCATATATTTT.

V is TRBV18 and J is TRBJ1-6, with D perhaps TRBD1 (6 bases). Between the trimmed V and J ends, which lost 1 base and 10 bases, there was a span of 14 bases. From germline, CDR1 is KGHSH and CDR2 LQKENI. The CDR3 is 15 residues long. CDR3 sequence (DNA): TGTGCCAGCTCACCACGGGGAGGGGGAGACTCACCCCTCCACTTT. Translated, it gives CASSPRGGGDSPLHF.